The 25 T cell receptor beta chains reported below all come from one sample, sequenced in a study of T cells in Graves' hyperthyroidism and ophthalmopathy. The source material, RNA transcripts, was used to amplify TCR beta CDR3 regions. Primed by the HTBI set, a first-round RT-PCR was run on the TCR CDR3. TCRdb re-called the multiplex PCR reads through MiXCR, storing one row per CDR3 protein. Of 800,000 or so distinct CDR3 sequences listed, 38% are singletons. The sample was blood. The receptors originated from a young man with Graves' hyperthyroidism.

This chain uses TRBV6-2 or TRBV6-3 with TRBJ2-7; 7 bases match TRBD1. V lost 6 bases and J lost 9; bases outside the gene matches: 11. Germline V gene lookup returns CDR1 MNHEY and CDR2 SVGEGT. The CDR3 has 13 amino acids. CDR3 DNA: TGTGCCAGCAGGGGGGACAGCGTCAACGGGCAGTACTTC. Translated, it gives CASRGDSVNGQYF.

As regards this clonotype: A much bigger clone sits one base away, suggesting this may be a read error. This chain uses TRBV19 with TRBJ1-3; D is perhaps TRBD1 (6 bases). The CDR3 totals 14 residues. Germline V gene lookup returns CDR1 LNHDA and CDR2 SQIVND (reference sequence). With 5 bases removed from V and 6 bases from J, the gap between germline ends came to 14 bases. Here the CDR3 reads CASSANGGLNTIYF. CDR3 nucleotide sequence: TGTGCCAGTAGTGCGAACGGGGGGCTAAACACCATATATTTT.

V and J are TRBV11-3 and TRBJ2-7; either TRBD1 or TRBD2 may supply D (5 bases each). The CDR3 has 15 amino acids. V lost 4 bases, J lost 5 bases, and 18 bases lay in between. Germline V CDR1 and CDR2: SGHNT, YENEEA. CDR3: CASSYRDPSGDEQYF. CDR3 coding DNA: TGTGCCAGCAGCTACCGGGACCCCAGTGGGGACGAGCAGTACTTC.

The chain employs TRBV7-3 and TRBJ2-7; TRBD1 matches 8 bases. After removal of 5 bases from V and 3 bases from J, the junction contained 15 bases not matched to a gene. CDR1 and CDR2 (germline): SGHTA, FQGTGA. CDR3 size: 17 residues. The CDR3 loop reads CASSPGQGVGSGYEQYF. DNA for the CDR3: TGTGCCAGCAGCCCTGGACAGGGTGTAGGTTCGGGCTACGAGCAGTACTTC.

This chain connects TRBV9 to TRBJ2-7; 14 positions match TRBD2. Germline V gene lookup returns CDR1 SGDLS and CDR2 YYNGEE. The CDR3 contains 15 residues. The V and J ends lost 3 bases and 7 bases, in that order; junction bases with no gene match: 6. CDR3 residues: CASSAGTSGSGEQYF. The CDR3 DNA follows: TGTGCCAGCAGCGCCGGGACTAGCGGGAGTGGGGAGCAGTACTTC.

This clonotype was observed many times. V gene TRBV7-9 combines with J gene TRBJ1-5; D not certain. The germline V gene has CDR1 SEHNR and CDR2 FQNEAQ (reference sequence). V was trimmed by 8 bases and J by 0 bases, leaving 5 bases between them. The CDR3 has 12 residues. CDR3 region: CASSISNQPQHF. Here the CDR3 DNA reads TGTGCCAGCTCAATTAGCAATCAGCCCCAGCATTTT.

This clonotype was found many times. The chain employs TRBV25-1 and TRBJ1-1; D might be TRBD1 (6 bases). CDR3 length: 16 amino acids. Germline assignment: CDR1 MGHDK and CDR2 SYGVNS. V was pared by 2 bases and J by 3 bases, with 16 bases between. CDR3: CASSEVGTGRYTEAFF. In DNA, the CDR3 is TGTGCCAGCAGTGAAGTGGGTACAGGGCGATACACTGAAGCTTTCTTT. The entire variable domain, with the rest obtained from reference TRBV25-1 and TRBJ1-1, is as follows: EADIYQTPRYLVIGTGKKITLECSQTMGHDKMYWYQQDPGMELHLIHYSYGVNSTEKGDLSSESTVSRIRTEHFPLTLESARPSHTSQYLCASSEVGTGRYTEAFFGQGTRLTVV.

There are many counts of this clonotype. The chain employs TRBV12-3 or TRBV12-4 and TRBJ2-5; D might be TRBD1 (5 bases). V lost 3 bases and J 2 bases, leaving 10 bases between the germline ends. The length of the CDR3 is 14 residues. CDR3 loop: CASSFRQSQETQYF. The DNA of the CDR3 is TGTGCCAGCAGTTTTCGACAGTCACAAGAGACCCAGTACTTC.

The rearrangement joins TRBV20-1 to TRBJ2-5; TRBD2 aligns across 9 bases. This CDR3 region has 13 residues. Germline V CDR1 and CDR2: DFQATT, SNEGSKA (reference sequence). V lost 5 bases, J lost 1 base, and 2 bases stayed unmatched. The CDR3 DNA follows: TGCAGTGCTTGGCGGGGGGGCCAAGAGACCCAGTACTTC. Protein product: CSAWRGGQETQYF.

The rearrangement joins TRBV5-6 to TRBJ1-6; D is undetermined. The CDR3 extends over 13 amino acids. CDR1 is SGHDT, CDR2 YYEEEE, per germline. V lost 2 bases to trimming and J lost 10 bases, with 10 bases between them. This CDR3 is CASSFRSTSPLHF. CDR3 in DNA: TGTGCCAGCAGCTTCAGGTCTACGTCACCCCTCCACTTT.

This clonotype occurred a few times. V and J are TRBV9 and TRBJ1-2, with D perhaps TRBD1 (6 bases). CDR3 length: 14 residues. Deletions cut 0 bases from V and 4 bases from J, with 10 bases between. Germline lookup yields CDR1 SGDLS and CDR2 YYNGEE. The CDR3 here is CASSVEVTGYGYTF. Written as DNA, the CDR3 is TGTGCCAGCAGCGTAGAAGTGACAGGCTATGGCTACACCTTC. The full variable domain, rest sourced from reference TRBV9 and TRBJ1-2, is DSGVTQTPKHLITATGQRVTLRCSPRSGDLSVYWYQQSLDQGLQFLIQYYNGEERAKGNILERFSAQQFPDLHSELNLSSLELGDSALYFCASSVEVTGYGYTFGSGTRLTVV.

DNA of the CDR3: TGTGCTAGTGGCTCCGGGATCGGTGGAAACACCATATATTTT. Residues: CASGSGIGGNTIYF. The chain has TRBV12-5 and TRBJ1-3, with unresolved D. Trimming stripped 6 bases from V and 3 bases from J, with 12 bases between. The germline V gene encodes CDR1 LGHNT and CDR2 FRNRAP. This CDR3 has 14 amino acids.

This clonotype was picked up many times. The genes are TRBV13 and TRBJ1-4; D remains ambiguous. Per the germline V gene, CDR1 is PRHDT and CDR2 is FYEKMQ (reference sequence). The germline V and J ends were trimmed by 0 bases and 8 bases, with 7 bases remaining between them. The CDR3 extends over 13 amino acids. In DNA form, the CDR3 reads TGTGCCAGCAGCTTAGGGATACGGGAAAAACTGTTTTTT. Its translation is CASSLGIREKLFF.

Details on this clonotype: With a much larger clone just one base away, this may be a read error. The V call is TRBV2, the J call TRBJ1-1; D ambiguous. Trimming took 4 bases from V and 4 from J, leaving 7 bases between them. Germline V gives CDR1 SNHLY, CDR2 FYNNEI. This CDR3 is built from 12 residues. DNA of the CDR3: TGTGCCAGCAGTGTTTGGGGCACTGAAGCTTTCTTT. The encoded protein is CASSVWGTEAFF.

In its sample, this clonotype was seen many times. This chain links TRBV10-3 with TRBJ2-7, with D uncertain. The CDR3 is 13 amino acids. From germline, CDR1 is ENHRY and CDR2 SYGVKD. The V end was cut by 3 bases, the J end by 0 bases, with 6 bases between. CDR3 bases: TGTGCCATCAGTGATAGGACCTCCTACGAGCAGTACTTC. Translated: CAISDRTSYEQYF.

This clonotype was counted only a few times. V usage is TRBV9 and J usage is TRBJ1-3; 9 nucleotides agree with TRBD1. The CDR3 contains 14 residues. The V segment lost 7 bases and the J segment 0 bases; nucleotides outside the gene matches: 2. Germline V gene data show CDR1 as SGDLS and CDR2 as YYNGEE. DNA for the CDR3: TGTGCCAGCGAACAGGGGGCCTCTGGAAACACCATATATTTT. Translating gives CASEQGASGNTIYF.

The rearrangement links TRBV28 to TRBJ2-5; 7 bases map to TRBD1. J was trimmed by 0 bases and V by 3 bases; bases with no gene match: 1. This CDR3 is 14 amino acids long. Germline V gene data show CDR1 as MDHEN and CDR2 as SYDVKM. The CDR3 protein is CASSLTGHQETQYF. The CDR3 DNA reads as TGTGCCAGCAGTTTGACAGGGCACCAAGAGACCCAGTACTTC.

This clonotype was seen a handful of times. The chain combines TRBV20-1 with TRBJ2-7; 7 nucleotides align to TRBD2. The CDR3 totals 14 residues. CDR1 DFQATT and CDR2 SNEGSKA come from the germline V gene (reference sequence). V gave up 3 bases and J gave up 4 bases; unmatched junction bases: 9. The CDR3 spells CSARDRDGGYEQYF. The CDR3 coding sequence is TGCAGTGCTAGGGACCGGGACGGGGGGTACGAGCAGTACTTC.

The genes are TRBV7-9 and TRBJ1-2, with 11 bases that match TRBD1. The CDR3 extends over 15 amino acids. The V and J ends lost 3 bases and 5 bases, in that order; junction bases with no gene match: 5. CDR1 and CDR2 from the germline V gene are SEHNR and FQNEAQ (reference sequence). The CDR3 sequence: CASSLAGTGGYGYTF. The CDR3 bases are TGTGCCAGCAGCTTGGCGGGGACAGGGGGTTATGGCTACACCTTC.

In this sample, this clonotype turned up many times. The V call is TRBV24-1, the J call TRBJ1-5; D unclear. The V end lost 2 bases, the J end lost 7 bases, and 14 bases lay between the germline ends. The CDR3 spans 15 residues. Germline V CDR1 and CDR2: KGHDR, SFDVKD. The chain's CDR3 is CATSDSARGGQPQHF. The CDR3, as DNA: TGTGCCACCAGTGATTCAGCCCGGGGTGGGCAGCCCCAGCATTTT.

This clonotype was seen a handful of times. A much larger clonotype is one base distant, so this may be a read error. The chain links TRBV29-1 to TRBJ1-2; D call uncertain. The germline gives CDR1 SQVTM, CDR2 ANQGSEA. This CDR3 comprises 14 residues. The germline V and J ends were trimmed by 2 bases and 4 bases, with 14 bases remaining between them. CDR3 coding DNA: TGCAGCGTTGAAATGGGCAAATTATTCTATGGCTACACCTTC. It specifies CSVEMGKLFYGYTF.

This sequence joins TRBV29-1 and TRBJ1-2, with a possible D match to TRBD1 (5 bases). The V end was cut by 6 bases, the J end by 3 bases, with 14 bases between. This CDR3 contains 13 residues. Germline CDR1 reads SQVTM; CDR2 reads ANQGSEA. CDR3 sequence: CSVDRTGDYGYTF. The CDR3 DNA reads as TGCAGCGTCGATCGGACGGGGGACTATGGCTACACCTTC.

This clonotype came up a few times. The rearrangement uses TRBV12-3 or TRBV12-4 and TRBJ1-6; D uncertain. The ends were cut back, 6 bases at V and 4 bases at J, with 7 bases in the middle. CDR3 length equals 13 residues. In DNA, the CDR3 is TGTGCCAGCAGGGCCCTATATAATTCACCCCTCCACTTT. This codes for CASRALYNSPLHF.

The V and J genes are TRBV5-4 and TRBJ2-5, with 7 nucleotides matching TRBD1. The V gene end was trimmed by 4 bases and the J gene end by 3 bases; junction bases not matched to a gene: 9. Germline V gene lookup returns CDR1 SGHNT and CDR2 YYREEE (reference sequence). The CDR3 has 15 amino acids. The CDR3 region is CASSHETGSKETQYF. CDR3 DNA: TGTGCCAGCAGCCATGAGACAGGGTCCAAAGAGACCCAGTACTTC.

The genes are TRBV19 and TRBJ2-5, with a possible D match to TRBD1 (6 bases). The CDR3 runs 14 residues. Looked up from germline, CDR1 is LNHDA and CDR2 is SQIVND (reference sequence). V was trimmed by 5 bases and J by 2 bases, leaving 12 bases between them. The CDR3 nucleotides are TGTGCCAGTAGTGTCAGGGGACAACAAGAGACCCAGTACTTC. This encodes CASSVRGQQETQYF.